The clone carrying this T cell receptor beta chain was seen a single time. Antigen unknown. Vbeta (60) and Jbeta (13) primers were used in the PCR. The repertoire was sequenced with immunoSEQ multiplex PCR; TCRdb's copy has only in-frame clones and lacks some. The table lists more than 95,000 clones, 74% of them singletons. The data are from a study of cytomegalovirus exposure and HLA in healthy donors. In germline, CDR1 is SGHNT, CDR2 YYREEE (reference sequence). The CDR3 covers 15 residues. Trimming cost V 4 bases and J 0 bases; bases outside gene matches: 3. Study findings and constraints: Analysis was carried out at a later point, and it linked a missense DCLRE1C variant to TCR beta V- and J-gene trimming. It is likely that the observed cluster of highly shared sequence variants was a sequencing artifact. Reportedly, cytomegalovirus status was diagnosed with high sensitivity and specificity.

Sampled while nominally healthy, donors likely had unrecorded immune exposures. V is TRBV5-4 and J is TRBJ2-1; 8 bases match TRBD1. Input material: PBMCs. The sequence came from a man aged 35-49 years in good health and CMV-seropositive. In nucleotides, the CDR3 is TGTGCCAGCAGCCTGGGACAGGCCTCCTACAATGAGCAGTTCTTC. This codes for CASSLGQASYNEQFF.